This entry lists 28 T cell receptor beta chains sequenced from one sample in a study. Using its own MiXCR run on the RT-PCR reads, TCRdb lists one record per CDR3 protein. The sample gives around 700,000 distinct CDR3 sequences, 11% to 15% of which show up once; 3.6% is in the top ten. Sequencing was carried out using memory CD4+ T cells from blood. The receptors here all came from a female donor in good health, serving as a healthy control.

This clonotype occurred a few times. The chain recombines TRBV12-3 or TRBV12-4 with TRBJ2-7; 9 nucleotides line up with TRBD2. V gave up 4 bases and J gave up 0 bases; unmatched junction bases: 10. The CDR3 contains 17 residues. The CDR3: CASSYSGTSMSSYEQYF. The CDR3 region has the DNA TGTGCCAGCAGTTATAGTGGGACTAGCATGAGCTCCTACGAGCAGTACTTC.

This clonotype has more than one count but fewer than ten. The V call is TRBV6-6, the J call TRBJ2-3; TRBD2 is a possible D gene (5 bases). The CDR3 loop spans 14 amino acids. Trimming left V 6 bases short and J 5 bases short, with 15 bases between. Germline V gene lookup returns CDR1 MNHNY and CDR2 SVGAGI (reference sequence). CDR3: CASRWAGGGDTQYF. CDR3 bases: TGTGCCAGCAGATGGGCGGGTGGCGGAGATACGCAGTATTTT.

This clonotype has a count of ten or more. The chain has TRBV12-3 or TRBV12-4 and TRBJ1-6, with 8 bases that match TRBD1. This CDR3 region has 17 residues. After removal of 9 bases from V and 8 bases from J, the junction contained 18 bases not matched to a gene. The CDR3 coding sequence is TGTGCCAGTGCAGGGGGCCCTGGATCTTCGCAGTATTCACCCCTCCACTTT. Translation gives CASAGGPGSSQYSPLHF.

The chain combines TRBV12-3 or TRBV12-4 with TRBJ2-3; possible D gene TRBD1, 6 bases. The CDR3 loop spans 15 amino acids. V was cut by 6 bases and J by 3 bases, with 16 bases left in between. CDR3: CASRVGALRTDTQYF. The CDR3 coding sequence is TGTGCCAGCAGGGTGGGGGCGTTGCGGACAGATACGCAGTATTTT.

CDR3 residues: CASTLYMAGWTEAFF. The DNA for the CDR3 is TGTGCCAGCACCCTCTACATGGCAGGGTGGACTGAAGCTTTCTTT. J is TRBJ1-1 and V is TRBV13; D might be TRBD1 (5 bases). V was shortened by 7 bases and J by 5 bases, with 20 bases between the two germline ends. The CDR3 totals 15 residues. Germline V CDR1 and CDR2: PRHDT, FYEKMQ (reference sequence).

This sequence joins TRBV6-1 and TRBJ2-5; D unclear. From germline, CDR1 is MNHNS and CDR2 SASEGT. The CDR3 is 13 amino acids. Between the trimmed V and J ends, which lost 2 bases and 4 bases, there was a span of 8 bases. The CDR3 spells CASSETLLETQYF. CDR3 sequence (DNA): TGTGCCAGCAGTGAAACACTGCTAGAGACCCAGTACTTC.

As DNA, the CDR3 is TGCGCCAGCAGCCAAGTCCAATATGGAGGGACTGAAGCTTTCTTT. Translation gives CASSQVQYGGTEAFF. The gene calls are TRBV4-3 and TRBJ1-1; no reliable D call. The CDR3 covers 15 residues. V was trimmed by 1 base and J by 5 bases, leaving 14 bases between them. Germline CDR1 reads LGHNA; CDR2 reads YSLEER.

Here the CDR3 DNA reads TGTGCCAGCAGCCCCCGACAGGGAATCTATGGCTACACCTTC. As protein: CASSPRQGIYGYTF. The chain links TRBV7-2 to TRBJ1-2; 7 nucleotides match TRBD1. CDR3 length equals 14 residues. In germline, CDR1 is SGHTA, CDR2 FQGNSA. V gave up 5 bases and J gave up 4 bases; unmatched junction bases: 7. Variable domain in full (rest from reference TRBV7-2 and TRBJ1-2): GAGVSQSPSNKVTEKGKDVELRCDPISGHTALYWYRQSLGQGLEFLIYFQGNSAPDKSGLPSDRFSAERTGGSVSTLTIQRTQQEDSAVYLCASSPRQGIYGYTFGSGTRLTVV.

The chain combines TRBV6-5 with TRBJ2-7; D is tentatively TRBD1 or TRBD2 (5 bases each). In germline, CDR1 is MNHEY, CDR2 SVGAGI. The CDR3 length is 12 residues. V was trimmed by 11 bases and J by 4 bases, leaving 15 bases between them. The CDR3 sequence is CAARDHDYEQYF. In DNA form, the CDR3 reads TGTGCCGCCCGGGACCACGATTACGAGCAGTACTTC.

The chain combines TRBV6-2 or TRBV6-3 with TRBJ1-1; D is uncertain. The CDR3 runs 11 residues. Per the germline V gene, CDR1 is MNHEY and CDR2 is SVGEGT. V lost 4 bases and J lost 6, with 6 bases in between. In DNA form, the CDR3 reads TGTGCCAGCAGTTCAACAGCTGAAGCTTTCTTT. Its protein is CASSSTAEAFF.

The chain carries TRBV6-2 or TRBV6-3 and TRBJ2-5, with D tentatively TRBD1 (6 bases). The CDR3 loop spans 13 amino acids. Trimming took 6 bases from V and 4 from J, leaving 12 bases between them. CDR1 MNHEY and CDR2 SVGEGT come from the germline V gene. CDR3 sequence: CASRYTGTETQYF. CDR3 DNA: TGTGCCAGCAGATACACAGGGACAGAGACCCAGTACTTC.

This clonotype was observed many times. The chain carries TRBV30 and TRBJ1-2, with 7 bases lining up with TRBD1. The trim removed 5 bases at V and 4 bases at J, leaving 4 bases unmatched. CDR3 size: 12 residues. The germline V gene has CDR1 GTSNPN and CDR2 SVGIG (reference sequence). CDR3 amino acids: CAWEGQSYGYTF. The CDR3 DNA reads as TGTGCCTGGGAGGGACAGAGCTATGGCTACACCTTC.

The J gene is TRBJ2-5, the V gene TRBV7-3, with D perhaps TRBD2 (7 bases). Germline V gives CDR1 SGHTA, CDR2 FQGTGA. CDR3 length: 18 residues. V lost 1 base and J 3 bases, leaving 21 bases between the germline ends. CDR3 residues: CASSLMGRLTGGEETQYF. CDR3 nucleotides: TGTGCCAGCAGCTTAATGGGTCGGTTAACGGGGGGCGAAGAGACCCAGTACTTC.

The V gene is TRBV27, the J gene TRBJ1-4; TRBD1 agrees at 7 bases. The trim removed 6 bases at V and 6 bases at J, leaving 7 bases unmatched. This CDR3 contains 14 residues. In germline, CDR1 is MNHEY, CDR2 SMNVEV (reference sequence). This chain's CDR3 is CASRRSGGDEKLFF. The CDR3, as DNA: TGTGCCAGCAGACGGTCAGGGGGAGATGAAAAACTGTTTTTT. Full variable domain (missing parts from reference TRBV27 and TRBJ1-4): EAQVTQNPRYLITVTGKKLTVTCSQNMNHEYMSWYRQDPGLGLRQIYYSMNVEVTDKGDVPEGYKVSRKEKRNFPLILESPSPNQTSLYFCASRRSGGDEKLFFGSGTQLSVL.

In this sample, this clonotype turned up a few times. V is TRBV4-3 and J is TRBJ1-4; perhaps TRBD1 as D (5 bases). V lost 1 base and J lost 4, with 13 bases in between. CDR1 and CDR2 from the germline V gene are LGHNA and YSLEER. The CDR3 runs 16 residues. DNA of the CDR3: TGCGCCAGCAGCCAAGGTACAGGACGCCTTAATGAAAAACTGTTTTTT. Translated, it gives CASSQGTGRLNEKLFF.

This clonotype appeared a few times. The CDR3 DNA reads as TGTGCCAGCATGGGTTCTGGAAACACCATATATTTT. The encoded protein is CASMGSGNTIYF. This sequence joins TRBV25-1 and TRBJ1-3; D call uncertain. The CDR3 sequence is 12 residues long. Per the germline V gene, CDR1 is MGHDK and CDR2 is SYGVNS. Trimming removed 7 bases at V and 1 base at J, with 5 bases between.

The chain uses TRBV11-2 and TRBJ2-3; 7 nucleotides align to TRBD2. Germline V gives CDR1 SGHAT, CDR2 FQNNGV. V dropped 0 bases and J dropped 1; count of bases not matched to a gene: 7. The CDR3 totals 17 residues. As DNA, the CDR3 is TGTGCCAGCAGCTTAGAACCGTTCCTAGCGGGCACAGATACGCAGTATTTT. Translation: CASSLEPFLAGTDTQYF.

This clonotype was seen at least ten times. The chain carries TRBV12-3 or TRBV12-4 and TRBJ1-4, with TRBD1 as a possible D gene (5 bases). This CDR3 comprises 15 residues. The V end lost 4 bases, the J end lost 2 bases, and 11 bases lay between the germline ends. The CDR3 nucleotides read TGTGCCAGCAGTTCACCGGGACGGACTAATGAAAAACTGTTTTTT. It specifies CASSSPGRTNEKLFF.

This clonotype was counted at least ten times. The V and J genes are TRBV10-3 and TRBJ2-5; D possibly matches TRBD1 or TRBD2 (6 bases each). V was shortened by 5 bases and J by 2 bases, with 15 bases between the two germline ends. The germline gives CDR1 ENHRY, CDR2 SYGVKD. The CDR3 totals 15 residues. CDR3 in amino acids: CAISRGAGLQETQYF. The CDR3 DNA reads TGTGCCATCAGTAGGGGGGCAGGCCTTCAAGAGACCCAGTACTTC.

This clonotype was recorded at least ten times. The chain employs TRBV20-1 and TRBJ1-1, with D perhaps TRBD1 (5 bases). The CDR3 spans 14 residues. V dropped 1 base and J dropped 4 bases, with 13 bases sitting between them. Germline loops: CDR1 DFQATT, CDR2 SNEGSKA (reference sequence). CDR3 region: CSARAGGSGTEAFF. In nucleotides, the CDR3 is TGCAGTGCTAGAGCTGGGGGATCTGGCACTGAAGCTTTCTTT.

The chain carries TRBV6-1 and TRBJ2-3; 13 bases agree with TRBD2. The CDR3 extends over 16 amino acids. CDR1 is MNHNS and CDR2 is SASEGT in the germline V gene. Trimming took 4 bases from V and 6 from J; bases not matched to a gene: 7. DNA for the CDR3: TGTGCCAGCAGTGGGGGGACTAGCGGGACGATGGATACGCAGTATTTT. Translation gives CASSGGTSGTMDTQYF.

The chain uses TRBV5-1 and TRBJ1-3, with D possibly being TRBD1 (6 bases). Trimming left V 7 bases short and J 2 bases short, with 16 bases between. This CDR3 comprises 15 residues. Per germline, CDR1 SGHRS and CDR2 YFSETQ. CDR3 protein: CASRTVASPGNTIYF. CDR3 sequence (DNA): TGCGCCAGCCGGACAGTCGCTTCTCCTGGAAACACCATATATTTT.

Only a few counts were recorded for this clonotype. The CDR3 nucleotides are TGTGCCAGCAGAGACAGATCAACTAATGAAAAACTGTTTTTT. Protein product: CASRDRSTNEKLFF. The chain combines TRBV6-5 with TRBJ1-4; D is possibly TRBD1 (5 bases). In germline, CDR1 is MNHEY, CDR2 SVGAGI. There are 14 residues in the CDR3. The V end was cut by 6 bases, the J end by 0 bases, with 8 bases between.

Concerning this clonotype: The junction departs from the called germline gene at one end, perhaps through a read error. CDR3: CASSRVAGGPWETQYF. CDR3 bases: TGTGCTAGCAGCCGCGTAGCGGGAGGGCCTTGGGAGACCCAGTACTTC. This sequence joins TRBV7-7 and TRBJ2-5; 11 nucleotides line up with TRBD2. CDR1 and CDR2 from the germline V gene are SSHAT and FNYEAQ (reference sequence). This CDR3 contains 16 residues. The variable domain in full, with the rest retrieved from reference TRBV7-7 and TRBJ2-5, is GAGVSQSPRYKVTKRGQDVTLRCDPISSHATLYWYQQALGQGPEFLTYFNYEAQPDKSGLPSDRFSAERPEGSISTLTIQRTEQRDSAMYRCASSRVAGGPWETQYFGPGTRLLVL.

In its sample, this clonotype was seen a few times. The rearrangement joins TRBV5-1 to TRBJ2-7, with 7 bases lining up with TRBD2. CDR3 length: 14 residues. Germline trimming cut 2 bases from V and 5 bases from J; bases unmatched to any gene: 7. Per the germline V gene, CDR1 is SGHRS and CDR2 is YFSETQ. CDR3: CASSFAGVGDEQYF. In nucleotides, the CDR3 is TGCGCCAGCAGCTTTGCGGGGGTGGGAGACGAGCAGTACTTC.

V is TRBV24-1 and J is TRBJ1-5; possibly TRBD1 for D (6 bases). V lost 5 bases and J 1 base, leaving 17 bases between the germline ends. The V gene's germline CDR1 is KGHDR and CDR2 SFDVKD. The CDR3 has 17 amino acids. CDR3 bases: TGTGCCACCAGTGCGGGGGCAGGAAGGGGCAGCAATCAGCCCCAGCATTTT. Its protein is CATSAGAGRGSNQPQHF.

This clonotype was picked up a small number of times. V gene TRBV4-3 combines with J gene TRBJ1-6; no reliable D call. Looked up from germline, CDR1 is LGHNA and CDR2 is YSLEER. V was pared by 0 bases and J by 9 bases, with 6 bases between. The CDR3 is 13 residues long. CDR3 nucleotide sequence: TGCGCCAGCAGCCAAGAGGAACGTTCACCCCTCCACTTT. Translated: CASSQEERSPLHF.

This chain joins TRBV20-1 and TRBJ1-2; TRBD1 agrees at 8 bases. The germline CDR1 and CDR2 sequences are DFQATT and SNEGSKA (reference sequence). V was clipped by 4 bases and J by 6 bases; unmatched bases: 10. The CDR3 extends over 14 amino acids. The CDR3 region has the DNA TGCAGTGCTAATACAGGGGGATCGGTAAATGGCTACACCTTC. It specifies CSANTGGSVNGYTF.